The clone carrying this T cell receptor beta chain was picked up a small number of times. Its antigen is unidentified. The entry originates in a study of cytomegalovirus exposure and HLA in healthy donors. Primers: 60 Vbeta forward and 13 Jbeta reverse. Assay: immunoSEQ multiplex PCR; the TCRdb copy retains only in-frame clones and omits some. Of around 140,000 clones detected, 70% to 85% appear once; the ten largest clones hold about 4.3%. Study outcomes and limitations: Sequencing likely generated an artifact that appeared as a cluster of highly shared sequence variants. In the analysis, some V segments, TRBV6-2 and TRBV6-3 included, were excluded as indistinguishable.

The CDR3 loop spans 16 amino acids. CDR1 is PRHDT and CDR2 is FYEKMQ in the germline V gene (reference sequence). With V trimmed by 7 bases and J by 5 bases, 8 bases remained unmatched. The genes are TRBV13 and TRBJ2-3; the match to TRBD2 covers 14 bases. The sample consisted of PBMCs. This TCR derives from a male donor in good health and CMV-seropositive. This CDR3 is CASNEPGLAGEDTQYF. The CDR3, as DNA: TGTGCCAGCAACGAACCGGGACTAGCGGGGGAAGATACGCAGTATTTT.